Listed here are 16 T cell receptor beta chains from one sample, sequenced in a study of T-cell reconstitution after alpha-beta-depleted transplantation in children. The TCRbeta library was prepared with unique molecular identifiers. TCRdb re-analysed the PCR reads in MiXCR, keeping a single row per CDR3 protein. The profile shows some 110,000 distinct CDR3 sequences, around 10% of them singletons. This material consisted of PBMCs, taken before TCRalphabeta/CD19-depleted stem cell transplant. These receptor sequences come from a boy between 2 and 10 years old with acute lymphoblastic leukemia, due to receive a stem cell transplant.

The CDR3 coding sequence is TGTGCCAGCAGGGATACAACTAGCGGGCACACAGATACGCAGTATTTT. The encoded protein is CASRDTTSGHTDTQYF. The chain couples TRBV3-1 to TRBJ2-3, with 9 nucleotides matching TRBD2. V lost 6 bases, J lost 2 bases, and 9 bases stayed unmatched. CDR1 LGHDT and CDR2 YNNKEL come from the germline V gene (reference sequence). The CDR3 sequence is 16 residues long.

This clonotype was counted a few times. The V and J genes are TRBV28 and TRBJ2-3; D is perhaps TRBD2 (6 bases). Germline lookup yields CDR1 MDHEN and CDR2 SYDVKM. Trimming took 6 bases from V and 7 from J, leaving 14 bases between them. CDR3 length: 13 residues. The CDR3 is CASSQPGLYTQYF. As DNA, the CDR3 is TGTGCCAGCAGCCAACCGGGACTTTATACGCAGTATTTT.

This sequence joins TRBV18 and TRBJ2-1, with D possibly being TRBD2 (6 bases). In germline, CDR1 is KGHSH, CDR2 LQKENI. V gave up 5 bases and J gave up 2 bases, with 13 bases separating them. The CDR3 loop spans 15 amino acids. The chain's CDR3 is CASSTGLTTYNEQFF. Here the CDR3 DNA reads TGTGCCAGCTCAACGGGACTTACTACCTACAATGAGCAGTTCTTC.

In this sample, this clonotype turned up many times. V and J are TRBV5-1 and TRBJ2-1; TRBD2 matches at 11 bases. Germline CDR1 reads SGHRS; CDR2 reads YFSETQ. The V and J ends lost 3 bases and 3 bases, in that order; junction bases with no gene match: 17. The CDR3 is 20 residues long. In DNA, the CDR3 is TGCGCCAGCAGCTCTAGATCCGGGACTAGCGGACTCACGGGCTACAATGAGCAGTTCTTC. It translates to CASSSRSGTSGLTGYNEQFF.

The V gene is TRBV12-3 or TRBV12-4, the J gene TRBJ1-5; D might be TRBD1 (5 bases). The germline V and J ends were trimmed by 3 bases and 1 base, with 10 bases remaining between them. The CDR3 is 15 residues long. For the CDR3, the DNA is TGTGCCAGCAGTTTCGGGGCTTCGAGCAATCAGCCCCAGCATTTT. It yields the protein CASSFGASSNQPQHF.

This clonotype was observed a handful of times. V is TRBV20-1 and J is TRBJ2-5, with 8 bases lining up with TRBD2. The germline V gene encodes CDR1 DFQATT and CDR2 SNEGSKA (reference sequence). The CDR3 runs 14 residues. V lost 1 base to trimming and J lost 5 bases; unmatched junction nucleotides: 6. The CDR3 bases are TGCAGTGCTAGAGTGCCGGGAGGGGGGGAGACCCAGTACTTC. Its translation is CSARVPGGGETQYF.

The CDR3 DNA reads TGCGCCAGCAGCAGATCTTCCGGGACGCAGTACTTC. Translation: CASSRSSGTQYF. The chain is built from TRBV5-1 and TRBJ2-4; perhaps D is TRBD1 or TRBD2 (5 bases each). Germline CDR1 reads SGHRS; CDR2 reads YFSETQ. V lost 4 bases, J lost 13 bases, and 15 bases lay in between. The CDR3 consists of 12 residues.

The chain is built from TRBV29-1 and TRBJ2-1, with D perhaps being TRBD1 or TRBD2 (5 bases each). The CDR3 loop spans 11 amino acids. Deletions cut 7 bases from V and 4 bases from J, with 8 bases between. Germline CDR1 reads SQVTM; CDR2 reads ANQGSEA. The CDR3 coding sequence is TGCAGCGGGGACCTGTACAATGAGCAGTTCTTC. As protein: CSGDLYNEQFF.

This clonotype has more than one count but fewer than ten. The chain employs TRBV25-1 and TRBJ1-2; D ambiguous. CDR3 length: 16 residues. In germline, CDR1 is MGHDK, CDR2 SYGVNS. The germline V and J ends were trimmed by 3 bases and 0 bases, with 14 bases remaining between them. CDR3 nucleotide sequence: TGTGCCAGCAGTGAGCCGGGTCCGAGCCCTAACTATGGCTACACCTTC. Its protein product is CASSEPGPSPNYGYTF.

This clonotype was counted at least ten times. The gene calls are TRBV5-1 and TRBJ2-1; 8 bases map to TRBD2. The CDR3 is made up of 15 amino acids. V shed 3 bases and J 1 base; nucleotides not matched to a gene: 3. The V gene's germline CDR1 is SGHRS and CDR2 YFSETQ. The DNA of the CDR3 is TGCGCCAGCAGCTATAGCGGGGAATCCTACAATGAGCAGTTCTTC. Amino acids: CASSYSGESYNEQFF.

The genes are TRBV20-1 and TRBJ2-5, with 8 bases that match TRBD1. This CDR3 spans 19 amino acids. Germline V CDR1 and CDR2: DFQATT, SNEGSKA (reference sequence). The CDR3 is CWARDPGPVGQGKKETQYF. CDR3 sequence (DNA): TGCTGGGCTAGAGATCCGGGCCCAGTAGGACAGGGTAAAAAAGAGACCCAGTACTTC.

This clonotype was observed at least ten times. J is TRBJ2-7 and V is TRBV11-2; D call uncertain. Between the trimmed V and J ends, which lost 0 bases and 4 bases, there was a span of 4 bases. Germline V CDR1 and CDR2: SGHAT, FQNNGV. This CDR3 region has 12 residues. The CDR3 nucleotides are TGTGCCAGCAGCTTAGACTTTTACGAGCAGTACTTC. Residues: CASSLDFYEQYF.

In this sample, this clonotype turned up a few times. V is TRBV6-5 and J is TRBJ2-3; 7 nucleotides agree with TRBD2. There are 14 residues in the CDR3. CDR1 is MNHEY, CDR2 SVGAGI, per germline. The ends lost 8 bases at V and 4 bases at J; junction bases unmatched: 9. The CDR3 region is CASGSSGPPDTQYF. CDR3 sequence (DNA): TGTGCCAGCGGGTCTAGCGGCCCCCCAGATACGCAGTATTTT.

This clonotype has a handful of counts. The rearrangement joins TRBV3-1 to TRBJ2-7; D gene uncertain. CDR1 LGHDT and CDR2 YNNKEL come from the germline V gene (reference sequence). Trimming removed 2 bases at V and 9 bases at J, with 11 bases between. This CDR3 has 12 residues. The CDR3 loop is CASSQSTRSQYF. The CDR3 nucleotides are TGTGCCAGCAGCCAATCCACTCGGTCGCAGTACTTC.

The sample holds a few counts of this clonotype. The genes are TRBV12-3 or TRBV12-4 and TRBJ2-1; D is possibly TRBD1 (5 bases). V was clipped by 4 bases and J by 2 bases, with 6 bases between them. CDR3 length equals 13 residues. CDR3 nucleotides: TGTGCCAGCAGTTCGACAGCCTACAATGAGCAGTTCTTC. Translated, it gives CASSSTAYNEQFF.

The CDR3, as DNA: TGCGCCAGCAGCGACAAAGGTGAGCAGTTCTTC. Its translation is CASSDKGEQFF. The V and J genes are TRBV5-1 and TRBJ2-1; D remains ambiguous. The CDR3 covers 11 residues. The germline gives CDR1 SGHRS, CDR2 YFSETQ. Trimming left V 4 bases short and J 9 bases short, with 8 bases between.